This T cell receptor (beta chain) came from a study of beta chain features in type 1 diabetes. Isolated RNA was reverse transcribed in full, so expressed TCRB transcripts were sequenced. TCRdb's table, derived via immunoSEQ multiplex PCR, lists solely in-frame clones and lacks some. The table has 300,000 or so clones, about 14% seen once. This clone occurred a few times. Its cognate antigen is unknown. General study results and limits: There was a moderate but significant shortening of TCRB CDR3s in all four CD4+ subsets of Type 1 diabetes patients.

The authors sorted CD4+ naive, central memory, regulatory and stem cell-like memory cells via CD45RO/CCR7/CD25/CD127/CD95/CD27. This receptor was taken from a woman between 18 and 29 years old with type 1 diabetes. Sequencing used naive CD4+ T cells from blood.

The CDR3 loop reads CASSQTGFATEAFF. The CDR3 DNA follows: TGTGCCAGCAGCCAAACAGGATTTGCCACTGAAGCTTTCTTT. The chain employs TRBV14 and TRBJ1-1, with D perhaps TRBD1 (5 bases). Germline CDR1 is SGHDN and CDR2 is FVKESK. V was clipped by 2 bases and J by 4 bases, with 11 bases between them. The CDR3 length is 14 residues.